This T cell receptor beta chain appears in the sequencing data of a study of T-cell memory formation after mild COVID-19. TCRdb passed the 5' RACE reads through MiXCR, listing each CDR3 protein once. The table includes some 100,000 distinct CDR3 sequences, more than 9.5% detected once. The germline V gene has CDR1 MGHRA and CDR2 YSYEKL. This CDR3 contains 16 residues. With V trimmed by 0 bases and J by 8 bases, 6 bases remained unmatched. This clonotype was observed at least ten times. The V gene is TRBV4-1, the J gene TRBJ1-4; 10 nucleotides match TRBD1. This clonotype was sampled from a man aged 18 to 30 who had mild COVID-19 (a few samples of this study predate the infection). Cell type and time point are not known. Source material: PBMCs or a T cell subset sorted from them (not recorded which). DNA of the CDR3: TGCGCCAGCAGCCAAGATCCCGGGACAGGGGCGGAAAAACTGTTTTTT. Its translation: CASSQDPGTGAEKLFF.